Listed below are T cell receptor beta chains from one sample, sequenced in a study of T cells after yellow fever vaccination. TCRdb reanalysed the 5' RACE reads using MiXCR and keeps one entry per CDR3 protein. Among 50,000 to 75,000 distinct CDR3 sequences listed, approximately 7% were seen once. The sample consisted of CD8+ T cells sorted from PBMCs, taken on the day of the first yellow fever vaccination. The receptors here all came from a man between 18 and 29 years old who received the YFV17D yellow fever vaccine. Each CDR3 is given with its conserved first and last residue.

V	CDR3
TRBV29-1	CSVDGNQETQYF
TRBV20-1	CCARDVWAAELNEKLFF
TRBV4-3	CASSREGTANEKLFF
TRBV9	CASSATLGDNEQFF
TRBV12-3/TRBV12-4	CASTPGTHEQYF
TRBV12-3/TRBV12-4	CASSFWAGRDTEAFF
TRBV13	CASSPGLLSEQFF
TRBV4-1	CASSPDTSGVYNEQFF
TRBV12-3/TRBV12-4	CASSPTERGTLDTQYF
TRBV12-3/TRBV12-4	CASSATGKSTEAFF
TRBV12-3/TRBV12-4	CASSQGSYEQYF